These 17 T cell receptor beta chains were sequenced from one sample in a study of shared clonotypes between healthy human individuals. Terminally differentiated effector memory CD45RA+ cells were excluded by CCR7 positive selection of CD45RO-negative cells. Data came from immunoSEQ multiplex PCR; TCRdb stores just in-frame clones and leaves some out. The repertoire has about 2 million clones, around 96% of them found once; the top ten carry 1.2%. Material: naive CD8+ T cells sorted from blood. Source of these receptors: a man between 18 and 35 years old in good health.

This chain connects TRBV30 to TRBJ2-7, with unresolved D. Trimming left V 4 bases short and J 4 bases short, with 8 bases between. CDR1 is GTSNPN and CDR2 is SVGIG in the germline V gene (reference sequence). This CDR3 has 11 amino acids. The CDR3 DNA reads TGTGCCTGGACGACGGGTTACGAGCAGTACTTC. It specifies CAWTTGYEQYF. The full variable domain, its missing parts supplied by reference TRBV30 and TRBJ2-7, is SQTIHQWPATLVQPVGSPLSLECTVEGTSNPNLYWYRQAAGRGLQLLFYSVGIGQISSEVPQNLSASRPQDRQFILSSKKLLLSDSGFYLCAWTTGYEQYFGPGTRLTVT.

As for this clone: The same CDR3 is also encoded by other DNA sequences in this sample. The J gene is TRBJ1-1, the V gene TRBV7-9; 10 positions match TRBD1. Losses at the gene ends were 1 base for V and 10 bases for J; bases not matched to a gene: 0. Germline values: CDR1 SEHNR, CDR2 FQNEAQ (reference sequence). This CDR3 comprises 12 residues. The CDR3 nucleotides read TGTGCCAGCAGCTTAGGGGACAGGGGAGCTTTCTTT. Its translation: CASSLGDRGAFF.

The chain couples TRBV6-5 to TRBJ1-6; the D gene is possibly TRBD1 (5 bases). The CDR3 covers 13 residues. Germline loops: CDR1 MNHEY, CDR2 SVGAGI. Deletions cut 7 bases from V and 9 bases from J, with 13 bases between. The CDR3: CASTRIGGSPLHF. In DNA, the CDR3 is TGTGCCAGCACTCGAATCGGGGGTTCACCCCTCCACTTT.

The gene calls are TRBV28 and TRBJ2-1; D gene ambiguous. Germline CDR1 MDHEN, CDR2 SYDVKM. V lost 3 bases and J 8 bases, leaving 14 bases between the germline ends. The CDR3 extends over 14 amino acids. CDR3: CASSFYVGRHEQFF. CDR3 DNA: TGTGCCAGCAGTTTTTACGTAGGGCGCCATGAGCAGTTCTTC.

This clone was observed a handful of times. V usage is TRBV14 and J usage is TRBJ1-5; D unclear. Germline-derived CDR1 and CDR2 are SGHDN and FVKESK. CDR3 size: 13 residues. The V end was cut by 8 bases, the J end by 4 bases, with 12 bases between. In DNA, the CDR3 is TGTGCCAGCGTACAGAAACATAATCAGCCCCAGCATTTT. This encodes CASVQKHNQPQHF.

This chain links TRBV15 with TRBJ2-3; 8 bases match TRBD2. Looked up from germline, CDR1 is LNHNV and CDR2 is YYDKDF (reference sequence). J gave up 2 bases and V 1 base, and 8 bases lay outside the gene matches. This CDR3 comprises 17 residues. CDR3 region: CATSRVSGTRNTDTQYF. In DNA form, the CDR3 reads TGTGCCACCAGCAGAGTATCCGGGACTAGAAACACAGATACGCAGTATTTT.

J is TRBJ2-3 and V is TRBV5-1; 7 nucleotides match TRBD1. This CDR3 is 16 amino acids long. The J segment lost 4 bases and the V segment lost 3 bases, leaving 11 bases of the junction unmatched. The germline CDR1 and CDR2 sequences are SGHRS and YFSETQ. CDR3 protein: CASSCKRGQFPDTQYF. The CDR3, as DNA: TGCGCCAGCAGCTGCAAACGGGGACAGTTCCCAGATACGCAGTATTTT.

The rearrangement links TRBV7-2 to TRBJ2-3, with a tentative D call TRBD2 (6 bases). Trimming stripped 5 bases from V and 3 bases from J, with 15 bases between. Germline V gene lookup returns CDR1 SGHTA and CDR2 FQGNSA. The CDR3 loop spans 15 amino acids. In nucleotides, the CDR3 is TGTGCCAGCAGCAGAACTAGCTATGGGACAGATACGCAGTATTTT. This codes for CASSRTSYGTDTQYF.

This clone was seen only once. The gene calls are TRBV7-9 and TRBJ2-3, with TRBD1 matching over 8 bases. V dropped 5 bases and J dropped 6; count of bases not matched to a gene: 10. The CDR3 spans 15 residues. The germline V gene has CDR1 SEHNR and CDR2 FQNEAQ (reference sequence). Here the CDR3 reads CASSRPGQDRDTQYF. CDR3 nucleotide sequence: TGTGCCAGCAGCAGGCCGGGACAGGACCGGGATACGCAGTATTTT.

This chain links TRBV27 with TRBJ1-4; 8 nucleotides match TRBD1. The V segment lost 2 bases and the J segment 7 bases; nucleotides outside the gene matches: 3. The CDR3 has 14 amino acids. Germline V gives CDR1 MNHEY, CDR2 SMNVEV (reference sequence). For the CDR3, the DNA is TGTGCCAGCAGTTTAGTACAGGGGGGTGAAAAACTGTTTTTT. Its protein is CASSLVQGGEKLFF.

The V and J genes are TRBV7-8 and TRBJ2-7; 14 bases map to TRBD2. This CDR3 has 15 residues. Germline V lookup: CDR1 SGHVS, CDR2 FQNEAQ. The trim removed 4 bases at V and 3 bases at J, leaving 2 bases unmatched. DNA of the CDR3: TGTGCCAGCAGCTCCGGGACTAGCGGGAGCTACGAGCAGTACTTC. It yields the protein CASSSGTSGSYEQYF.

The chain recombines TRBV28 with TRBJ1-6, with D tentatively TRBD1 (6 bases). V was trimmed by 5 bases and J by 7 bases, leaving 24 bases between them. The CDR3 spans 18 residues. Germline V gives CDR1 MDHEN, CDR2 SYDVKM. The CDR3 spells CASSIYPSDRPVNSPLHF. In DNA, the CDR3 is TGTGCCAGCAGTATTTATCCCTCCGACAGGCCCGTCAATTCACCCCTCCACTTT.

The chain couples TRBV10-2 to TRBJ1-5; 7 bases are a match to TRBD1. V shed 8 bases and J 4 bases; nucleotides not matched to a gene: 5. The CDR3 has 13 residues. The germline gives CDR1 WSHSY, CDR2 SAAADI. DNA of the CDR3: TGCGCCAGCCCGGGACAGCATAATCAGCCCCAGCATTTT. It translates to CASPGQHNQPQHF.

The DNA of the CDR3 is TGTGCCTCCCACCGGAGCGGGGGGACAGATACGCAGTATTTT. It yields the protein CASHRSGGTDTQYF. V gene TRBV11-2 combines with J gene TRBJ2-3; the match to TRBD2 covers 9 bases. The CDR3 extends over 14 amino acids. Trimming took 11 bases from V and 3 from J; bases not matched to a gene: 9. In germline, CDR1 is SGHAT, CDR2 FQNNGV.

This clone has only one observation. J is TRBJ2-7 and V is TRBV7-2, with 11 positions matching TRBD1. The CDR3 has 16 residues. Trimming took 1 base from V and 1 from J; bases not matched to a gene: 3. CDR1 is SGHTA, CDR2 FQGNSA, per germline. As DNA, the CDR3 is TGTGCCAGCAGCTTAGTGGGACAGGGGGGGTCCTACGAGCAGTACTTC. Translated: CASSLVGQGGSYEQYF.

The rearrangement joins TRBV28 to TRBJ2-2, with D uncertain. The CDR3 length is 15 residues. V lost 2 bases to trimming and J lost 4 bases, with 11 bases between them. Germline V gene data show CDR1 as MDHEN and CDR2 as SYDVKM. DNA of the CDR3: TGTGCCAGCAGTTTAGGTTTAGGTGTCACCGGGGAGCTGTTTTTT. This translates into CASSLGLGVTGELFF.

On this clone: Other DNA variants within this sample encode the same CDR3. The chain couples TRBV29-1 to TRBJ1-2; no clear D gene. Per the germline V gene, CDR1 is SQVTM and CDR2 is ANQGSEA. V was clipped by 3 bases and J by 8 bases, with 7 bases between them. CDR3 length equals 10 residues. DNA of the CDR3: TGCAGCGTTGACGACGGCGGCTACACCTTC. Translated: CSVDDGGYTF.